This T cell receptor (beta chain) was sequenced during a study of T-cell memory formation after mild COVID-19. As for the study in general: Each donor largely had its own TCR clusters.

A note on this clonotype: The antigen remains undetermined.

V was cut by 5 bases and J by 7 bases, with 8 bases left in between. Germline-derived CDR1 and CDR2 are SGHAT and FQNNGV. CDR3 size: 11 residues. Whole-study findings and limits: The SARS-CoV-2 specificity of second-wave clones reaching peak at day 37 remained unverified. Several responding clones turned up in pre-infection memory, indicating that cross-reactive memory may have taken part.

TCR alpha and TCR beta cDNA libraries with sample barcodes and UMIs came from 5'RACE using constant-segment primers. MiXCR, applied by TCRdb to the 5' RACE reads, yields one record per CDR3 protein. The sample has fewer than 350,000 distinct CDR3 sequences; approximately 19% are singletons. The clonotype comes from a man between 18 and 35 years old who had mild COVID-19 (a few samples of this study predate the infection). Cell type and time point are not known. This chain joins TRBV11-2 and TRBJ1-1; no firm D call. Sequencing was done on a sample of PBMCs or a T cell subset sorted from them (not recorded which). Here the CDR3 DNA reads TGTGCCAGCAGCGCGGAGATTGAAGCTTTCTTT. Protein sequence: CASSAEIEAFF.